This entry describes one T cell receptor beta chain. Its specific antigen is unknown. Base qualities were left out, and no much larger clone turns up one base away. For the CD8 naive samples, CD45RO-negative cells were positively selected for CCR7, yielding a CD45RA+CCR7+ population from which TemRA cells were excluded. The donors were healthy, HIV-negative adults with no recently reported acute infections or vaccinations. Every donor was a Caucasian adult residing in Nashville, Tennessee, USA. Blood was obtained by leukapheresis, after which PBMCs were separated by Ficoll-Histopaque density gradient centrifugation and cryopreserved in liquid nitrogen vapor phase. Purity and quantity of every magnetically sorted T cell population were checked by analytical flow cytometry. Each sorted fraction had its genomic DNA isolated and then quantified by UV absorbance on a Nanodrop 2000c. The CDR1 and CDR2 encoded by the germline V gene (reference sequence) are MNHNY and SVGAGI. The CDR3 sequence holds 13 residues, the cysteine and phenylalanine included. Only the CDR3 region is kept as DNA, spanning 39 bases read in frame from base 1. Trimming leaves V shorter by 2 bases and J shorter by 6 bases, with the junction holding 0 bases beyond the gene matches.

Using the deep immunoSEQ assay, TCR CDR3 regions were amplified from genomic DNA by multiplex PCR. Extracted genomic DNA from each cell subset was spread evenly across all wells of several immunoSEQ 96-well plates, with each plate serving as a replicate. For sorted subsets, approximately 210 ng genomic DNA, equal to tens of thousands of T cell genomes, was loaded into each replicate PCR. The purified libraries were quantified using a Qubit 3.0 fluorometer, sized with a Bioanalyzer 2100, and then quantified again using the KAPA Library Quantification kit. A separate single-read 150-cycle Illumina NextSeq 550 flow cell was used to sequence each immunoSEQ 96-well plate. Per the source publication's procedure: Because the immunoSEQ output included only junctional sequences and no quality scores, the filtering could not be the same as the filtering used for full-length reads. Sequences were annotated with PyIR, a Python wrapper for IgBLAST v1.9, and V/J genes and CDR3 were assigned using IMGT germline references. Any read was removed if the V/J assignment was weak (E-value above 1e-6), the CDR3 was missing, or the read contained stop codons, out-of-frame junctions, or ambiguous translated residues. V3J clonotypes were defined as sequences sharing an identical inferred V gene, J gene, and CDR3 amino acid sequence. The percentage overlap between two repertoires was calculated by dividing the number of shared unique clonotypes by the size of the smaller repertoire. Repertoire richness was assessed with RTK rarefaction, the Chao1 estimator, and Recon v2.1 estimates of unobserved clonotypes. OLGA was used to compute generation probabilities for all TCRbeta clonotypes that the gDNA method yielded from a few donors. This is the immuneACCESS table as TCRdb keeps it, with only in-frame sequences that have V and J called. A part of the clones is gone; compared with another copy, unresolved V genes explain less than half, and the rest is unexplained. The V and J calls and clone size are taken from that table; D and trimming were inferred from the DNA. The sample data list more than 2 million clones, and about 95% of these were observed just once. The ten most abundant clones make up 1.1% of the sample.

This sample was taken from a study of shared clonotypes between healthy human individuals (dated by TCRdb to between 2020 and 2021). Concerning the study at large: The cohort included three men and a couple of women between 18 and 49 years of age. For each donor, CD4 naive and CD4 memory were each given three plates, CD8 naive was given two plates, and CD8 memory was given one plate. To estimate repertoire size and how much clonotypes are shared between individuals, the study performed deep sequencing of blood TCR repertoires from about five healthy adults. Libraries were prepared and TCR repertoires were sequenced by different laboratories using diverse techniques, in order to increase sequencing depth and limit assay-specific biases. Leukapheresis yielded between about 0.85 and 9.5 billion PBMCs per donor. Overall study outcomes, separate from this receptor: Sampling was restricted to blood, and TCR repertoires in tissues likely differ from the TCR repertoires found in blood. Incomplete sequencing was indicated by rarefaction of sorted-subset datasets, despite the large sequencing depth. Clonotypes shared by all four sorted-subset donors showed higher generation probabilities than non-shared clonotypes. The genetic and exposure-history diversity represented was limited by the small number of donors. Pairwise subsampling indicated that sequencing depth was expected to affect the degree of clonotype sharing among donors. Estimated clonotype richness was generally larger for naive than for memory subsets. When four donors were compared, the shared fraction of clonotypes was 5% to 6.5% for naive CD4, roughly 3.4% for naive CD8, 2.3% for memory CD4, and roughly 0.43% for memory CD8.

The source of this sequence is a man younger than 35 in good health. The specimen was naive CD8+ T cells sorted from blood. Explained via the paper, the cell subset or site label denotes: CD45RA+CCR7+. The chain employs TRBV6-6 and TRBJ2-2; the central 7 bases match TRBD2. The nucleotide sequence reads TGTGCCAGCAGTTACGGGGGGGCCGGGGAGCTGTTTTTT. Its protein product is CASSYGGAGELFF.